A single sample is the source of the 16 T cell receptor beta chains below, sequenced in a study of shared clonotypes between healthy human individuals. Clones were read by immunoSEQ multiplex PCR, and TCRdb kept only the in-frame ones, dropping some. The repertoire holds about 580,000 clones, with about 98% as singletons. Naive-designated CD8 cells lacked CD45RO, were positively enriched for CCR7, and omitted terminally differentiated effector memory CD45RA+ cells. Sequencing was performed on naive CD8+ T cells sorted from blood. The receptors were gathered from a man aged 25-45 years in good health.

The chain employs TRBV6-6 and TRBJ2-7; D remains unclear. Germline-derived CDR1 and CDR2 are MNHNY and SVGAGI (reference sequence). The V end was cut by 0 bases, the J end by 5 bases, with 11 bases between. This CDR3 spans 14 amino acids. The CDR3 nucleotides read TGTGCCAGCAGTTACTCGAGACTCTTCGACGAGCAGTACTTC. This codes for CASSYSRLFDEQYF.

The genes are TRBV27 and TRBJ2-7; possible D gene TRBD1, 5 bases. Germline assignment: CDR1 MNHEY and CDR2 SMNVEV (reference sequence). CDR3 size: 15 residues. The V end lost 5 bases, the J end lost 1 base, and 15 bases lay between the germline ends. In nucleotides, the CDR3 is TGTGCCAGCAGTGTTTCAGGGATCCCTTCCTACGAGCAGTACTTC. It codes for CASSVSGIPSYEQYF.

The genes are TRBV4-1 and TRBJ2-1, with 8 bases lining up with TRBD2. The germline CDR1 and CDR2 sequences are MGHRA and YSYEKL. Trimming took 2 bases from V and 0 from J; bases not matched to a gene: 6. CDR3 length: 17 residues. CDR3 protein: CASSQTSSGYSYNEQFF. The CDR3 nucleotides read TGCGCCAGCAGCCAAACTTCTAGCGGGTACTCCTACAATGAGCAGTTCTTC.

The chain has TRBV5-1 and TRBJ1-4, with D perhaps TRBD1 (5 bases). CDR1 and CDR2 (germline): SGHRS, YFSETQ. Trimming left V 0 bases short and J 11 bases short, with 17 bases between. This CDR3 spans 15 amino acids. DNA of the CDR3: TGCGCCAGCAGCTTGGAGGTGGGCAGGGACGGGAAACTGTTTTTT. Residues: CASSLEVGRDGKLFF.

The rearrangement joins TRBV4-1 to TRBJ1-1; unclear D gene. The CDR3 length is 15 residues. Trimming shortened V by 4 bases and J by 0 bases, and 12 bases separated the two germline ends. CDR1 is MGHRA, CDR2 YSYEKL, per germline. This CDR3 reads CASSLLYPLNTEAFF. CDR3 in DNA: TGCGCCAGCAGCCTCCTTTACCCCCTGAACACTGAAGCTTTCTTT.

The J gene is TRBJ2-3, the V gene TRBV7-3; D call uncertain. The CDR3 runs 13 residues. Trimming shortened V by 5 bases and J by 2 bases, and 8 bases separated the two germline ends. Germline CDR1 is SGHTA and CDR2 is FQGTGA. CDR3 sequence: CASSDQNTDTQYF. In DNA form, the CDR3 reads TGTGCCAGCAGCGACCAAAACACAGATACGCAGTATTTT.

The V and J genes are TRBV7-2 and TRBJ1-2; D possibly corresponds to TRBD1 (5 bases). The CDR3 sequence is 13 residues long. The V gene's germline CDR1 is SGHTA and CDR2 FQGNSA. V was cut by 3 bases and J by 6 bases, with 11 bases left in between. This CDR3 is CASSLGRAHGYTF. CDR3 in DNA: TGTGCCAGCAGCTTGGGCAGGGCTCATGGCTACACCTTC.

The gene calls are TRBV4-1 and TRBJ2-7; weak D call: TRBD1 (5 bases). Trimming took 1 base from V and 3 from J, leaving 25 bases between them. CDR1 and CDR2 from the germline V gene are MGHRA and YSYEKL. CDR3 length equals 19 residues. CDR3 amino acids: CASSQVESQYGRVLYEQYF. Written as DNA, the CDR3 is TGCGCCAGCAGCCAAGTTGAGTCTCAGTACGGCAGGGTACTCTACGAGCAGTACTTC.

The DNA for the CDR3 is TGTGCCAGCAGTTTAGGAGGGGGGGGGAGTGAAAAACTGTTTTTT. Protein: CASSLGGGGSEKLFF. The chain uses TRBV27 and TRBJ1-4, with a tentative D call TRBD1 (6 bases). The CDR3 has 15 amino acids. V was cut by 2 bases and J by 7 bases, with 14 bases left in between. CDR1 MNHEY and CDR2 SMNVEV come from the germline V gene (reference sequence).

The chain is built from TRBV7-6 and TRBJ1-1; 7 bases match TRBD1. With V trimmed by 3 bases and J by 4 bases, 14 bases remained unmatched. The germline V gene has CDR1 SGHVS and CDR2 FNYEAQ. This CDR3 has 17 amino acids. CDR3 in DNA: TGTGCCAGCAGCTTTAACAGGGGCGCCTATCTTCGCACTGAAGCTTTCTTT. This encodes CASSFNRGAYLRTEAFF. Full variable domain (outside the CDR3, taken from reference TRBV7-6 and TRBJ1-1): GAGVSQSPRYKVTKRGQDVALRCDPISGHVSLYWYRQALGQGPEFLTYFNYEAQQDKSGLPNDRFSAERPEGSISTLTIQRTEQRDSAMYRCASSFNRGAYLRTEAFFGQGTRLTVV.

V usage is TRBV7-9 and J usage is TRBJ1-3; possibly TRBD1 for D (5 bases). This CDR3 spans 14 amino acids. Germline assignment: CDR1 SEHNR and CDR2 FQNEAQ (reference sequence). The V end was cut by 4 bases, the J end by 3 bases, with 10 bases between. This CDR3 is CASSSNRIGNTIYF. The DNA for the CDR3 is TGTGCCAGCAGCTCCAACAGGATTGGAAACACCATATATTTT.

This chain links TRBV18 with TRBJ2-7; D unclear. The V and J ends lost 0 bases and 1 base respectively, with 16 bases between them. Germline assignment: CDR1 KGHSH and CDR2 LQKENI. The CDR3 covers 17 residues. In nucleotides, the CDR3 is TGTGCCAGCTCACCACCGTATGCAGGCGGTCGTTCCTACGAGCAGTACTTC. It translates to CASSPPYAGGRSYEQYF. Full variable domain (remainder filled in from reference TRBV18 and TRBJ2-7): NAGVMQNPRHLVRRRGQEARLRCSPMKGHSHVYWYRQLPEEGLKFMVYLQKENIIDESGMPKERFSAEFPKEGPSILRIQQVVRGDSAAYFCASSPPYAGGRSYEQYFGPGTRLTVT.

The rearrangement links TRBV6-5 to TRBJ2-2, with a possible D match to TRBD1 (6 bases). CDR1 and CDR2 from the germline V gene are MNHEY and SVGAGI. The CDR3 is 16 residues long. Trimming removed 3 bases at V and 3 bases at J, with 14 bases between. This chain's CDR3 is CASSYSRQEDTGELFF. CDR3 in DNA: TGTGCCAGCAGTTATTCCCGACAGGAGGACACCGGGGAGCTGTTTTTT.

The CDR3 DNA reads TGCGCCAGCAGCCATCCACCGGGGGGGGGACAAGGACAAAATGAGCAGTTCTTC. It is translated as CASSHPPGGGQGQNEQFF. The V gene is TRBV4-1, the J gene TRBJ2-1; 8 bases agree with TRBD2. The CDR3 has 18 residues. CDR1 is MGHRA, CDR2 YSYEKL, per germline. The trim removed 3 bases at V and 7 bases at J, leaving 17 bases unmatched.

The chain links TRBV30 to TRBJ1-5; D unresolved. Trimming shortened V by 3 bases and J by 6 bases, and 15 bases separated the two germline ends. CDR1 and CDR2 (germline): GTSNPN, SVGIG (reference sequence). This CDR3 contains 14 residues. The CDR3 nucleotides read TGTGCCTGGAGAGAACCCCGCCGGGGTCAGCCCCAGCATTTT. This encodes CAWREPRRGQPQHF. The entire variable domain, with the rest obtained from reference TRBV30 and TRBJ1-5, is as follows: SQTIHQWPATLVQPVGSPLSLECTVEGTSNPNLYWYRQAAGRGLQLLFYSVGIGQISSEVPQNLSASRPQDRQFILSSKKLLLSDSGFYLCAWREPRRGQPQHFGDGTRLSIL.

The chain carries TRBV7-9 and TRBJ1-1; TRBD1 aligns across 7 bases. Germline trimming cut 4 bases from V and 0 bases from J; bases unmatched to any gene: 5. Per the germline V gene, CDR1 is SEHNR and CDR2 is FQNEAQ (reference sequence). CDR3 length equals 15 residues. The CDR3 reads CASSSLTGMNTEAFF. CDR3 bases: TGTGCCAGCAGCTCACTGACAGGGATGAACACTGAAGCTTTCTTT.